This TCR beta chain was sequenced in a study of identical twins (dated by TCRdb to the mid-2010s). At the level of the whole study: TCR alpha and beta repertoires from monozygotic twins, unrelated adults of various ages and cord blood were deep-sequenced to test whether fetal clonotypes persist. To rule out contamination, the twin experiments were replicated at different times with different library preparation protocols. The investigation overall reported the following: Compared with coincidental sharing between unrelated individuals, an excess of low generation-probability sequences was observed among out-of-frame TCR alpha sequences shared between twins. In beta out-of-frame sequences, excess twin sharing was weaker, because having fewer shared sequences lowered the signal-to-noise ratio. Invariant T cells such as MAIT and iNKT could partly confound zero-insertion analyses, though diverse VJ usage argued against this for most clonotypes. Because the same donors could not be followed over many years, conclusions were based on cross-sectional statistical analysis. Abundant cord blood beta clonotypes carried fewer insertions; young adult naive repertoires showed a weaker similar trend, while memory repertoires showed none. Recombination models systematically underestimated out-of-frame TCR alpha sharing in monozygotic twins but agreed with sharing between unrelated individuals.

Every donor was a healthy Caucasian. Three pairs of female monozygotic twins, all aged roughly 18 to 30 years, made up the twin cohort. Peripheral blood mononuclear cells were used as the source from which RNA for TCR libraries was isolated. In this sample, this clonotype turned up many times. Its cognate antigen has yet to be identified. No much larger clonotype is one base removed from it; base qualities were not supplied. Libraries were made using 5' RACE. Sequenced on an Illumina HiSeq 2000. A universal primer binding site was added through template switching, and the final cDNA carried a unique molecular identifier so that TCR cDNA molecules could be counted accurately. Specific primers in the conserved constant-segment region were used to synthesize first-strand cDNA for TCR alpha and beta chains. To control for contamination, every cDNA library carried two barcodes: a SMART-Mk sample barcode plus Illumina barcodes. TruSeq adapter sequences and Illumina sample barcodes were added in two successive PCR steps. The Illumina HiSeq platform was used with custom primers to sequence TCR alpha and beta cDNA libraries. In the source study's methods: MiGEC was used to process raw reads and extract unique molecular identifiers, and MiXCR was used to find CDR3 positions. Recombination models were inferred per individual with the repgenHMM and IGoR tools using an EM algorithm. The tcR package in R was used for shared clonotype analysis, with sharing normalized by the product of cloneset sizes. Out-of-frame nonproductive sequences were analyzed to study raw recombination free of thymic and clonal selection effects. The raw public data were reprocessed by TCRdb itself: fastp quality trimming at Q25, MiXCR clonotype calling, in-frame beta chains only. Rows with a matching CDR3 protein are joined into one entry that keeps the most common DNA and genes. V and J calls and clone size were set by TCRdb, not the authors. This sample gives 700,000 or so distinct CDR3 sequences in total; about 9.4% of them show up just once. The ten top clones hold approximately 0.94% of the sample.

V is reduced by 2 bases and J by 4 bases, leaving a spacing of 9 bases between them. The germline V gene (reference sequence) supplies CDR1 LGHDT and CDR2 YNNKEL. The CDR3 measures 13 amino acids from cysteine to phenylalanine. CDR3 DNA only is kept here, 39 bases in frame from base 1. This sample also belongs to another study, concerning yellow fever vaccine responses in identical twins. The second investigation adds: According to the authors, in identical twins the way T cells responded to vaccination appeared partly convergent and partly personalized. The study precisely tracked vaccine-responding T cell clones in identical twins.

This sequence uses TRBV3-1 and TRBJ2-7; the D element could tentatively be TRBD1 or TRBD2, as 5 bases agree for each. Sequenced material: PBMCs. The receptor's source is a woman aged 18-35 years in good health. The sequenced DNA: TGTGCCAGCAGCCAAAGGGACGGATACGAGCAGTACTTC. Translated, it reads CASSQRDGYEQYF.